This TCR beta chain was found in a study of cytomegalovirus exposure and HLA in healthy donors. Notes on the study in general: Relative to equally common others, HLA-associated TCR beta chains showed greater clonal expansion in a later analysis. CMV serostatus was the sole immune exposure information available. Reports state that TCR beta sequences accurately predicted most subjects' HLA-A and HLA-B alleles.

The study ran its PCR with 60 Vbeta and 13 Jbeta primers. Repertoires were generated with immunoSEQ multiplex PCR, while TCRdb's copy carries only in-frame clones and drops some. Of some 100,000 clones in the sample, 70% to 80% were seen once. The study sampled nominally healthy donors, though unrecorded immune exposures were likely. Turning to this clone: Its matching antigen is unknown.

The CDR3 has 14 amino acids. Germline CDR1 reads MNHEY; CDR2 reads SVGAGI. The V call is TRBV6-5, the J call TRBJ2-5, with D tentatively TRBD2 (6 bases). Near its end, the DNA agrees better with TRBJ2-7, so the J call may be wrong. Sequencing used PBMCs. The clonotype comes from a man aged 50 to 59 in good health and CMV-seropositive. CDR3 residues: CASSSGAGNYEQYF. The CDR3 region has the DNA TGTGCCAGCAGCTCGGGAGCAGGGAACTACGAGCAGTACTTC.